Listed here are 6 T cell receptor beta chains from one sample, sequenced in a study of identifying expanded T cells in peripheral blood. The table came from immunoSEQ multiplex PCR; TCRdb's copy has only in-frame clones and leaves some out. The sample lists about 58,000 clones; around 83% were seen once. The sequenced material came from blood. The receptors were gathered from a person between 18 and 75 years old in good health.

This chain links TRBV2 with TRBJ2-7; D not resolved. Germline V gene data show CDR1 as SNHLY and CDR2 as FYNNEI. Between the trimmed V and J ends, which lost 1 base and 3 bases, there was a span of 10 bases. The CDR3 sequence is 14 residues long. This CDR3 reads CASSEVGRYYEQYV. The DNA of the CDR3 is TGTGCCAGCAGTGAAGTGGGCAGGTACTACGAGCAGTACGTC.

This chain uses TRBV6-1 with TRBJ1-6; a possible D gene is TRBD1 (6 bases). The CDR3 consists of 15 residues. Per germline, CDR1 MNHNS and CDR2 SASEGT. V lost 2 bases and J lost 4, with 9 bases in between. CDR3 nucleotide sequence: TGTGCCAGCAGTGAACAAGGACAGTATAATTCACCCCTCCACTTT. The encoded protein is CASSEQGQYNSPLHF.

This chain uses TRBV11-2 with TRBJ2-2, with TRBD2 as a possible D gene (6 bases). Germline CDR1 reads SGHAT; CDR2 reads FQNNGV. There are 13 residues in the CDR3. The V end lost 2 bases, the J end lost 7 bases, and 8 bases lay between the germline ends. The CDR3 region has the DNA TGTGCCAGCAGCTTACACGGGGGCGGGGAGCTGTTTTTT. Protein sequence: CASSLHGGGELFF.

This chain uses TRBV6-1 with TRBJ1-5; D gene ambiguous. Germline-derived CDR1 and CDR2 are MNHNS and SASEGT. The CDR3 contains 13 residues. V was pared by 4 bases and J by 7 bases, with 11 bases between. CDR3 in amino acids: CASSGEVQQPQHF. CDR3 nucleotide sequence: TGTGCCAGCAGTGGGGAGGTTCAACAGCCCCAGCATTTT.

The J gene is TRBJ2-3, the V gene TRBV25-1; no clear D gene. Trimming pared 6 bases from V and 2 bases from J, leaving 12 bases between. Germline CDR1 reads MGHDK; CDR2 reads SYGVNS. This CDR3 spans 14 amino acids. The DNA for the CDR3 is TGTGCCAGCAGGAGAGCAGGTGCCACAGATACGCAGTATTTT. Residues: CASRRAGATDTQYF.

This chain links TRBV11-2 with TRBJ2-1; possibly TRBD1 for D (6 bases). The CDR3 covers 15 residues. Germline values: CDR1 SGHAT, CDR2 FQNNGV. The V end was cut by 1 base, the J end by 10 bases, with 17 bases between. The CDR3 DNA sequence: TGTGCCAGCAGCTTAGCCCAGGGGACCCAATGGGAGCAGTTCTTC. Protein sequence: CASSLAQGTQWEQFF.